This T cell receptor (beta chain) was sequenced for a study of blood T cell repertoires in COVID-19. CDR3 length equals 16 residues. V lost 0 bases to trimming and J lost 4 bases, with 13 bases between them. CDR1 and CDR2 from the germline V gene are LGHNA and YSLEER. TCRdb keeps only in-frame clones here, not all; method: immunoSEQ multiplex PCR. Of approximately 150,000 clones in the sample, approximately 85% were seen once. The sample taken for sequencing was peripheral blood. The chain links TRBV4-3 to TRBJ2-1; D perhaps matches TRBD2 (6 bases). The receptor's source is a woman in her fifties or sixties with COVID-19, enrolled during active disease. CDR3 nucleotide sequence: TGCGCCAGCAGCCAAGAGTGGGGCGGGGAATACAATGAGCAGTTCTTC. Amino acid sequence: CASSQEWGGEYNEQFF.